These 20 T cell receptor beta chains were all obtained from the same sample, sequenced in a study of Graves' ophthalmopathy and Graves' hyperthyroidism. RNA transcripts provided the template for amplifying TCR beta CDR3 regions. Second-round multiplex PCR followed a first-round RT-PCR using HTBI primers. In TCRdb, the multiplex PCR reads were re-called with MiXCR into one record per CDR3 protein. In the table there are around 1.1 million distinct CDR3 sequences, about 35% of which are singletons. The sample consisted of peripheral blood or thyroid tissue (not recorded which). These receptors originate from an adult man with Graves' hyperthyroidism.

J is TRBJ1-3 and V is TRBV7-2; D gene unclear. Germline assignment: CDR1 SGHTA and CDR2 FQGNSA. This CDR3 is built from 13 residues. The V gene lost 11 bases and the J gene lost 0 bases, with 11 bases spanning the gap. The DNA for the CDR3 is TGTGCCCGCGGACGACTCTCTGGAAACACCATATATTTT. Its protein product is CARGRLSGNTIYF.

The V and J genes are TRBV12-3 or TRBV12-4 and TRBJ2-2; D is unresolved. V was cut by 3 bases and J by 0 bases, with 8 bases left in between. The CDR3 contains 15 residues. The CDR3 loop reads CASSFYKANTGELFF. Here the CDR3 DNA reads TGTGCCAGCAGTTTCTATAAAGCGAACACCGGGGAGCTGTTTTTT.

Only a few counts were recorded for this clonotype. The chain links TRBV11-2 to TRBJ2-7, with D perhaps matching TRBD1 or TRBD2 (5 bases each). Germline lookup yields CDR1 SGHAT and CDR2 FQNNGV. V was pared by 5 bases and J by 1 base, with 12 bases between. The CDR3 extends over 14 amino acids. Here the CDR3 DNA reads TGTGCCAGCAGCCGGGACCCAAAGTCCTACGAGCAGTACTTC. Translation: CASSRDPKSYEQYF.

The rearrangement links TRBV5-4 to TRBJ2-2; the match to TRBD1 covers 10 bases. CDR3 size: 16 residues. The trim removed 9 bases at V and 0 bases at J, leaving 8 bases unmatched. Per the germline V gene, CDR1 is SGHNT and CDR2 is YYREEE (reference sequence). The CDR3 here is CAIQNGQGANTGELFF. For the CDR3, the DNA is TGTGCCATCCAGAACGGACAGGGGGCGAACACCGGGGAGCTGTTTTTT.

Points on this clonotype: The junction shows a germline mismatch at one end, possibly a read error. This chain uses TRBV10-2 with TRBJ1-2; TRBD1 aligns across 11 bases. Germline V gives CDR1 WSHSY, CDR2 SAAADI. This CDR3 spans 15 amino acids. The CDR3 region has the DNA TGTGCCAGCAGTGAGTGGACAGGGGGCGACTATGGCTACACCTTC. This encodes CASSEWTGGDYGYTF.

This clonotype has a count of ten or more. This chain joins TRBV6-6 and TRBJ1-6; D possibly corresponds to TRBD1 (5 bases). V was shortened by 2 bases and J by 7 bases, with 12 bases between the two germline ends. CDR3 length equals 15 residues. CDR1 is MNHNY, CDR2 SVGAGI, per germline (reference sequence). CDR3 coding DNA: TGTGCCAGCAGTTACGCCGGGACGGGCAATTCACCCCTCCACTTT. Translating it yields CASSYAGTGNSPLHF.

This clonotype was counted many times. The chain employs TRBV7-9 and TRBJ1-2; D gene ambiguous. Germline V gene lookup returns CDR1 SEHNR and CDR2 FQNEAQ (reference sequence). V was trimmed by 4 bases and J by 7 bases, leaving 22 bases between them. The CDR3 totals 16 residues. CDR3 DNA sequence: TGTGCCAGCAGCTACGGCCGCAGGCTAGTAGGAGCTGGCTACACCTTC. Protein sequence: CASSYGRRLVGAGYTF.

This clonotype was counted many times. V and J are TRBV13 and TRBJ1-6, with TRBD1 identical over 9 bases. In germline, CDR1 is PRHDT, CDR2 FYEKMQ (reference sequence). The CDR3 contains 14 residues. V trimming: 5 bases; J trimming: 8 bases; junction bases outside the gene matches: 4. CDR3 protein: CASSQDRGYSPLHF. In DNA, the CDR3 is TGTGCCAGCAGCCAAGACAGGGGGTATTCACCCCTCCACTTT.

This clonotype has ten or more counts. In DNA form, the CDR3 reads TGTGCCAGCAGCTTAGTCCGGGGGGGGCCTCACGAGCAGTACTTC. Protein product: CASSLVRGGPHEQYF. The genes are TRBV7-6 and TRBJ2-7; 8 bases agree with TRBD2. The germline V gene has CDR1 SGHVS and CDR2 FNYEAQ. The CDR3 consists of 15 residues. V was clipped by 1 base and J by 5 bases; unmatched bases: 7.

This clonotype appeared many times. This chain joins TRBV12-3 or TRBV12-4 and TRBJ1-1; D unclear. There are 12 residues in the CDR3. The V gene lost 8 bases and the J gene lost 6 bases, with 13 bases spanning the gap. DNA for the CDR3: TGTGCCAGCGTTTTCGCGGCCTCTGAAGCTTTCTTT. Protein: CASVFAASEAFF.

The chain employs TRBV6-5 and TRBJ2-5, with 8 bases aligning to TRBD2. With 2 bases clipped from V and 7 bases from J, the junction kept 12 bases outside the gene matches. The length of the CDR3 is 16 residues. Germline loops: CDR1 MNHEY, CDR2 SVGAGI. The chain's CDR3 is CASSYASGSQGWTQYF. The CDR3 DNA reads TGTGCCAGCAGTTACGCAAGCGGGAGCCAAGGGTGGACCCAGTACTTC.

The chain combines TRBV19 with TRBJ2-3; D possibly corresponds to TRBD2 (6 bases). V gave up 3 bases and J gave up 9 bases, with 16 bases separating them. The V gene's germline CDR1 is LNHDA and CDR2 SQIVND (reference sequence). This CDR3 is built from 14 residues. CDR3 in DNA: TGTGCCAGTAGTATTCGGATCCGGCGGGACACGCAGTATTTT. This translates into CASSIRIRRDTQYF.

Of note for this clonotype: Since a much larger clone is just one base distant, this may be a read error. V and J are TRBV4-3 and TRBJ1-2, with D possibly being TRBD1 (5 bases). The CDR3 totals 15 residues. CDR1 and CDR2 (germline): LGHNA, YSLEER. V was cut by 0 bases and J by 3 bases, with 11 bases left in between. The CDR3: CASSQDGAGYYGYTF. CDR3 DNA sequence: TGCGCCAGCAGCCAAGATGGGGCAGGGTACTATGGCTACACCTTC.

The CDR3: CSVEALGGGGEAFF. The CDR3 DNA sequence: TGCAGCGTTGAAGCGCTAGGGGGCGGGGGTGAAGCTTTCTTT. The chain uses TRBV29-1 and TRBJ1-1, with TRBD1 matching over 7 bases. Germline V gives CDR1 SQVTM, CDR2 ANQGSEA. The CDR3 totals 14 residues. Trimming at V came to 1 base and at J to 7 bases, leaving 9 bases not matched to a gene.

This clonotype was counted only a few times. This rearrangement joins TRBV11-2 to TRBJ1-6, with 8 bases lining up with TRBD1. CDR1 SGHAT and CDR2 FQNNGV come from the germline V gene. The J segment lost 11 bases and the V segment lost 5 bases, leaving 5 bases of the junction unmatched. CDR3 length: 13 residues. In nucleotides, the CDR3 is TGTGCCAGCAGCCCAAGACAGGGGACACCCCTCCACTTT. This codes for CASSPRQGTPLHF.

This clonotype was observed a few times. The rearrangement uses TRBV15 and TRBJ2-5; D gene uncertain. The CDR3 has 16 residues. The germline V gene has CDR1 LNHNV and CDR2 YYDKDF (reference sequence). The ends were cut back, 1 base at V and 1 base at J, with 13 bases in the middle. DNA of the CDR3: TGTGCCACCAGCAGAGGTCAAGGCACTGTCCAAGAGACCCAGTACTTC. It encodes CATSRGQGTVQETQYF.

Concerning this clonotype itself: A much more abundant neighbour one base away suggests this may be a read error. The gene calls are TRBV7-9 and TRBJ1-6; D remains ambiguous. CDR3 length: 10 amino acids. Germline V gene data show CDR1 as SEHNR and CDR2 as FQNEAQ (reference sequence). Trimming took off 3 bases at V and 17 bases at J, with 8 bases between the two ends. As DNA, the CDR3 is TGTGCCAGCAGCTTGGACGCCATCCACTTT. As protein: CASSLDAIHF.

This chain links TRBV6-6 with TRBJ2-5; D is perhaps TRBD1 (6 bases). The germline V and J ends were trimmed by 6 bases and 6 bases, with 11 bases remaining between them. The CDR3 is 12 amino acids. Germline V gives CDR1 MNHNY, CDR2 SVGAGI (reference sequence). This CDR3 is CASRPGQKTQYF. DNA of the CDR3: TGTGCCAGCAGACCGGGACAAAAGACCCAGTACTTC.

This clonotype was seen a few times. The J gene is TRBJ1-2, the V gene TRBV10-2; TRBD1 agrees at 9 bases. Germline V gives CDR1 WSHSY, CDR2 SAAADI. After removal of 1 base from V and 5 bases from J, the junction contained 8 bases not matched to a gene. The CDR3 has 16 residues. The CDR3 protein is CASSEWAGTGLYGYTF. DNA of the CDR3: TGCGCCAGCAGTGAGTGGGCCGGGACAGGGCTTTATGGCTACACCTTC.

The rearrangement joins TRBV7-8 to TRBJ1-6, with D unresolved. Trimming pared 6 bases from V and 4 bases from J, leaving 16 bases between. There are 16 residues in the CDR3. Germline loops: CDR1 SGHVS, CDR2 FQNEAQ. The DNA of the CDR3 is TGTGCCAGCAGTCGACAACCGGGCCGGTATAATTCACCCCTCCACTTT. As protein: CASSRQPGRYNSPLHF.